This entry is about one TCR beta chain. Sequencing was performed with immunoSEQ multiplex PCR; in TCRdb, only in-frame clones are kept and a portion is missing. The sample lists roughly 2,000,000 clones, over 85% occurring once. This sample stems from a study of shared clonotypes between healthy human individuals. Trimming left V 3 bases short and J 4 bases short, with 13 bases between. The CDR3 is 15 residues long. Germline CDR1 is MNHEY and CDR2 is SMNVEV (reference sequence). Selected positively for CCR7 and CD45RO-negative, naive CD8 cells excluded terminally differentiated effector memory CD45RA+ cells.

The TCR was taken from a man between 18 and 35 years old in good health. Sequencing was performed on naive CD8+ T cells sorted from blood. The chain recombines TRBV27 with TRBJ2-4, with a tentative D call TRBD1 (5 bases). The CDR3 spells CASSFLPRQKNIQYF. CDR3 DNA: TGTGCCAGCAGTTTCTTACCAAGACAGAAAAACATTCAGTACTTC.